These 16 T cell receptor beta chains share one sample of origin, sequenced in a study of blood T cell repertoires in COVID-19. The method was immunoSEQ multiplex PCR; TCRdb's version includes in-frame clones alone and lacks a portion of them. The sample holds around 260,000 clones; less than 85% are singletons and the top ten take 4.6%. Sequenced: peripheral blood. Receptors originate from a man aged 55 to 70 who had recovered from COVID-19.

This clone occurred a few times. This sequence joins TRBV5-1 and TRBJ2-7; 9 bases map to TRBD2. The CDR3 length is 15 residues. Germline CDR1 is SGHRS and CDR2 is YFSETQ. Trimming cost V 4 bases and J 6 bases; bases outside gene matches: 11. The CDR3 here is CASSGRGVAGVEQYF. The CDR3 DNA sequence: TGCGCCAGCAGCGGGCGCGGGGTAGCGGGAGTCGAGCAGTACTTC.

The CDR3 sequence is CASSIQRDQPQHF. CDR3 DNA sequence: TGTGCCAGTAGTATTCAGAGGGATCAGCCCCAGCATTTT. The chain is built from TRBV19 and TRBJ1-5; D not resolved. The CDR3 spans 13 residues. Per germline, CDR1 LNHDA and CDR2 SQIVND (reference sequence). Trimming left V 3 bases short and J 5 bases short, with 8 bases between.

CDR3 protein: CASSARQINSPLHF. CDR3 DNA: TGTGCCAGCAGCGCCCGACAAATTAATTCACCCCTCCACTTT. The chain carries TRBV9 and TRBJ1-6; D call uncertain. This CDR3 has 14 residues. CDR1 is SGDLS, CDR2 YYNGEE, per germline. V was clipped by 3 bases and J by 6 bases, with 10 bases between them.

The chain is built from TRBV7-8 and TRBJ1-3; D possibly corresponds to TRBD1 (5 bases). Germline CDR1 is SGHVS and CDR2 is FQNEAQ. The CDR3 is made up of 14 amino acids. The V end was cut by 7 bases, the J end by 2 bases, with 12 bases between. CDR3 residues: CASNQGVAGNTIYF. CDR3 nucleotides: TGTGCCAGCAATCAGGGCGTCGCTGGAAACACCATATATTTT.

This clone was picked up one time. V gene TRBV11-2 combines with J gene TRBJ2-3; 9 bases align to TRBD2. Germline CDR1 and CDR2: SGHAT and FQNNGV. The CDR3 is 17 amino acids. The V segment lost 3 bases and the J segment 4 bases; nucleotides outside the gene matches: 11. The CDR3 nucleotides read TGTGCCAGCAGCTTGAGGCCTGGACTAGCGAATGCAGATACGCAGTATTTT. This translates into CASSLRPGLANADTQYF.

J is TRBJ2-7 and V is TRBV19; D is undetermined. Germline V gene data show CDR1 as LNHDA and CDR2 as SQIVND (reference sequence). V was shortened by 0 bases and J by 1 base, with 7 bases between the two germline ends. This CDR3 contains 14 residues. The CDR3 spells CASSIDVGSYEQYF. For the CDR3, the DNA is TGTGCCAGTAGTATAGATGTCGGTTCCTACGAGCAGTACTTC.

V is TRBV28 and J is TRBJ1-2; 7 bases match TRBD1. V was pared by 5 bases and J by 6 bases, with 12 bases of the junction left unmatched. The germline V gene encodes CDR1 MDHEN and CDR2 SYDVKM. The CDR3 is made up of 15 amino acids. The CDR3 protein is CASSPPRGLQNGYTF. CDR3 bases: TGTGCCAGCAGTCCCCCAAGGGGGCTCCAGAATGGCTACACCTTC.

The gene calls are TRBV6-5 and TRBJ2-5, with a possible D match to TRBD2 (6 bases). Germline loops: CDR1 MNHEY, CDR2 SVGAGI. V shed 7 bases and J shed 4 bases, with 16 bases lying between them. This CDR3 has 14 residues. Here the CDR3 reads CASTPSGWGETQYF. The DNA of the CDR3 is TGTGCCAGCACTCCAAGCGGGTGGGGAGAGACCCAGTACTTC.

J is TRBJ2-3 and V is TRBV11-2, with 7 bases aligning to TRBD2. The CDR3 contains 16 residues. V lost 1 base, J lost 4 bases, and 8 bases stayed unmatched. Germline CDR1 reads SGHAT; CDR2 reads FQNNGV. The CDR3 spells CASSLGVGRSSDTQYF. In DNA, the CDR3 is TGTGCCAGCAGCTTAGGAGTCGGGAGGAGTTCAGATACGCAGTATTTT. The whole variable domain, remainder taken from reference TRBV11-2 and TRBJ2-3, is EAGVAQSPRYKIIEKRQSVAFWCNPISGHATLYWYQQILGQGPKLLIQFQNNGVVDDSQLPKDRFSAERLKGVDSTLKIQPAKLEDSAVYLCASSLGVGRSSDTQYFGPGTRLTVL.

The chain couples TRBV4-2 to TRBJ1-2; 9 nucleotides agree with TRBD1. The CDR3 sequence is 16 residues long. Trimming at V came to 1 base and at J to 3 bases, leaving 6 bases not matched to a gene. Germline V gene lookup returns CDR1 LGHNA and CDR2 YNFKEQ. The CDR3 loop reads CASSQGGTGFDYGYTF. The DNA of the CDR3 is TGTGCCAGCAGCCAAGGTGGGACAGGGTTTGACTATGGCTACACCTTC.

The chain recombines TRBV11-1 with TRBJ1-1; the D gene is possibly TRBD1 (6 bases). CDR1 is SGHAT and CDR2 is FQDESV in the germline V gene (reference sequence). The V end was cut by 5 bases, the J end by 5 bases, with 12 bases between. This CDR3 is 13 amino acids long. The DNA for the CDR3 is TGTGCCAGCAGCGGTACAGGGTTGACTGAAGCTTTCTTT. The encoded protein is CASSGTGLTEAFF.

This chain connects TRBV5-6 to TRBJ1-1; tentatively, D is TRBD1 (6 bases). The CDR3 extends over 16 amino acids. Trimming cost V 1 base and J 4 bases, with 17 bases left between them. Looked up from germline, CDR1 is SGHDT and CDR2 is YYEEEE. The CDR3 nucleotides are TGTGCCAGCAGCTTGCGGGGGGGCCAGTATCCCACTGAAGCTTTCTTT. It translates to CASSLRGGQYPTEAFF.

This chain joins TRBV27 and TRBJ2-7; possible D gene TRBD1, 6 bases. V lost 5 bases and J 8 bases, leaving 22 bases between the germline ends. The CDR3 runs to 15 residues. Germline CDR1 reads MNHEY; CDR2 reads SMNVEV (reference sequence). CDR3 region: CASSQGTDGHTKQYF. The CDR3 bases are TGTGCCAGCAGTCAGGGGACGGACGGCCATACGAAGCAGTACTTC.

This clone appeared a single time. This chain links TRBV7-6 with TRBJ2-1; 14 bases align to TRBD2. The CDR3 sequence is 15 residues long. The V gene's germline CDR1 is SGHVS and CDR2 FNYEAQ. V trimming: 3 bases; J trimming: 6 bases; junction bases outside the gene matches: 1. The CDR3 sequence: CASSLGTSGGNEQFF. The DNA of the CDR3 is TGTGCCAGCAGCTTGGGGACTAGCGGGGGCAATGAGCAGTTCTTC. Full variable domain (outside the CDR3, taken from reference TRBV7-6 and TRBJ2-1): GAGVSQSPRYKVTKRGQDVALRCDPISGHVSLYWYRQALGQGPEFLTYFNYEAQQDKSGLPNDRFSAERPEGSISTLTIQRTEQRDSAMYRCASSLGTSGGNEQFFGPGTRLTVL.

This clone was counted between two and nine times. The CDR3 region is CASTTQGVEAFF. The CDR3 DNA sequence: TGTGCCAGCACCACCCAGGGTGTAGAAGCTTTCTTT. The rearrangement links TRBV2 to TRBJ1-1, with D perhaps TRBD1 (5 bases). CDR1 is SNHLY and CDR2 is FYNNEI in the germline V gene. The CDR3 runs 12 residues. The V gene lost 7 bases and the J gene lost 8 bases, with 14 bases spanning the gap.

CDR3: CASSPPGQGVAKNIQYF. CDR3 DNA: TGTGCCAGCAGCCCTCCGGGACAGGGAGTAGCCAAAAACATTCAGTACTTC. The chain carries TRBV7-9 and TRBJ2-4; 9 positions match TRBD1. Trimming took 5 bases from V and 0 from J; bases not matched to a gene: 8. Looked up from germline, CDR1 is SEHNR and CDR2 is FQNEAQ (reference sequence). CDR3 length: 17 residues.